The clone carrying this T cell receptor (beta chain) came up a few times. One entry per CDR3 protein, called by TCRdb with MiXCR from the 5' RACE reads. The data show some 50,000 distinct CDR3 sequences, with over 20% seen just once and 23% held by the top ten. This sample is part of a study of neurological immune-mediated disorders. The germline gives CDR1 SGHTA, CDR2 FQGNSA. CDR3 length equals 15 residues. The J segment lost 3 bases and the V segment lost 5 bases, leaving 9 bases of the junction unmatched. The chain is built from TRBV7-2 and TRBJ2-7; 8 nucleotides match TRBD1. The clonotype was recovered from an older woman in good health. The specimen sequenced was PBMCs. As DNA, the CDR3 is TGTGCCAGCAGCACAACTCCCGGGACAGGCTACGAGCAGTACTTC. Translation: CASSTTPGTGYEQYF.